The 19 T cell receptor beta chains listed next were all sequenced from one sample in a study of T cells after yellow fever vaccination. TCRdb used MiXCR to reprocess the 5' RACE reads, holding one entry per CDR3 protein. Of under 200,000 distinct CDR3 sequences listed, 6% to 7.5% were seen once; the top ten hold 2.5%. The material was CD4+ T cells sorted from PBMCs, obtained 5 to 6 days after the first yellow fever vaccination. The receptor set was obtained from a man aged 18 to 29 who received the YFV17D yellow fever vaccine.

The CDR3 nucleotides read TGTGCCAGCAGCTTAGATCTGGGACGCATGAACACTGAAGCTTTCTTT. Protein: CASSLDLGRMNTEAFF. J is TRBJ1-1 and V is TRBV11-2, with D perhaps TRBD1 (5 bases). Trimming left V 0 bases short and J 0 bases short, with 11 bases between. Germline values: CDR1 SGHAT, CDR2 FQNNGV. The CDR3 has 16 residues.

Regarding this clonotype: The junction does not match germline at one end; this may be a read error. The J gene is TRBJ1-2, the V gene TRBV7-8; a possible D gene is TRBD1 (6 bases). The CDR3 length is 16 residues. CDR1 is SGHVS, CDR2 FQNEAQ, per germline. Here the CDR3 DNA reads TGTGTCAGCAGCTTACCCCCTATCCGGGACATCCATGGCTACACCTTC. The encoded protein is CVSSLPPIRDIHGYTF.

The CDR3 DNA follows: TGTGCCAGCAGCTTAGGGCAGTATTACCAAGAGACCCAGTACTTC. Its protein is CASSLGQYYQETQYF. The chain couples TRBV11-2 to TRBJ2-5; no clear D gene. Per germline, CDR1 SGHAT and CDR2 FQNNGV. Trimming took off 1 base at V and 0 bases at J, with 9 bases between the two ends. The CDR3 totals 15 residues.

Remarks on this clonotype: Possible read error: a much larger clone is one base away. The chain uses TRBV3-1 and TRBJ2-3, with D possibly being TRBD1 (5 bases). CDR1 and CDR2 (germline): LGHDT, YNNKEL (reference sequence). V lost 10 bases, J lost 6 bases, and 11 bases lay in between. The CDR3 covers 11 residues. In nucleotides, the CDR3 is TGTGCCATCAGTCAGGGCGATACGCAGTATTTT. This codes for CAISQGDTQYF.

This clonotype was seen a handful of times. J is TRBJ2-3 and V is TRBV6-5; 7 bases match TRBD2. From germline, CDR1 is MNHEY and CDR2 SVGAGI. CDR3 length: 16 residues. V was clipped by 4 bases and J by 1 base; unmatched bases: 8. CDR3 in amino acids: CASSSQRLAGTDTQYF. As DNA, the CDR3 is TGTGCCAGCAGTTCCCAAAGACTAGCAGGCACAGATACGCAGTATTTT.

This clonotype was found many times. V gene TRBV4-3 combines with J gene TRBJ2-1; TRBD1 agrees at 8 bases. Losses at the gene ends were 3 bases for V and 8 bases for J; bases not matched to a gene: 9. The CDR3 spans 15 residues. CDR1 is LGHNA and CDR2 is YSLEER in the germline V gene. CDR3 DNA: TGCGCCAGCAGCCAGACGACAGGGGTAACTGATGAGCAGTTCTTC. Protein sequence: CASSQTTGVTDEQFF.

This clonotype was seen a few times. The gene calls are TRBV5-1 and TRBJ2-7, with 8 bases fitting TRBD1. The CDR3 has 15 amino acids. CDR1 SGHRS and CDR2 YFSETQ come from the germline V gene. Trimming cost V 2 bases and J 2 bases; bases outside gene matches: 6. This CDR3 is CASSFGRGPTYEQYV. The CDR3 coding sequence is TGCGCCAGCAGCTTCGGCAGGGGGCCAACCTACGAGCAGTACGTC.

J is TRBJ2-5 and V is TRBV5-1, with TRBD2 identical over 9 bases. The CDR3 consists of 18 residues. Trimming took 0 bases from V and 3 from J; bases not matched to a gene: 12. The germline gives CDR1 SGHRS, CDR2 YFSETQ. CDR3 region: CASSLAVAGARGEETQYF. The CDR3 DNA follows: TGCGCCAGCAGCTTGGCTGTAGCGGGGGCCCGGGGCGAAGAGACCCAGTACTTC.

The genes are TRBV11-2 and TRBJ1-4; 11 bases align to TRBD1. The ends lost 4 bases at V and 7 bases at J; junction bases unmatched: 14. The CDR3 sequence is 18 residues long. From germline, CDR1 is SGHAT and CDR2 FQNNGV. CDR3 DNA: TGTGCCAGCAGCTCCGGGACAGGGGGGACTGCCTTGGGTGAAAAACTGTTTTTT. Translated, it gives CASSSGTGGTALGEKLFF.

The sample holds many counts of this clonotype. The CDR3 nucleotides are TGTGCCAGCAGTGTGGGAGGGGGCAGCGCTCAGCCCCAGCATTTT. Residues: CASSVGGGSAQPQHF. The chain links TRBV2 to TRBJ1-5, with 7 bases fitting TRBD1. The CDR3 extends over 15 amino acids. After removal of 4 bases from V and 6 bases from J, the junction contained 9 bases not matched to a gene. Germline assignment: CDR1 SNHLY and CDR2 FYNNEI.

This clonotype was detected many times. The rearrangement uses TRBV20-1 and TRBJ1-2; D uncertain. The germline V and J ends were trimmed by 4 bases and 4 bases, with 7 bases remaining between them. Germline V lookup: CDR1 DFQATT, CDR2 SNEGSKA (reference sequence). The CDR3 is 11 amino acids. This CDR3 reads CSAMDGYGYTF. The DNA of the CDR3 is TGCAGTGCTATGGACGGCTATGGCTACACCTTC.

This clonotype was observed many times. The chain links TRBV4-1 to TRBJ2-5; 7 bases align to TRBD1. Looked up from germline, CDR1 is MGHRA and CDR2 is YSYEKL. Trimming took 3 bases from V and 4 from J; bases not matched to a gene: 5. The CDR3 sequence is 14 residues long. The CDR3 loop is CASSQHSGGETQYF. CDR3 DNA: TGCGCCAGCAGCCAGCACTCAGGGGGAGAGACCCAGTACTTC.

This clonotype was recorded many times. CDR3 DNA: TGTGCCAGCAGCCTATGGACAGGGCAAGGTTCACCCCTCCACTTT. Its translation: CASSLWTGQGSPLHF. The chain uses TRBV7-9 and TRBJ1-6; TRBD1 matches at 8 bases. The V segment lost 5 bases and the J segment 9 bases; nucleotides outside the gene matches: 9. Germline V gene data show CDR1 as SEHNR and CDR2 as FQNEAQ (reference sequence). CDR3 length equals 15 residues.

The CDR3: CASSLKGGSGGANEQFF. The CDR3 DNA sequence: TGTGCCAGCAGCTTGAAGGGTGGTAGCGGGGGGGCAAATGAGCAGTTCTTC. V gene TRBV7-3 combines with J gene TRBJ2-1; TRBD2 agrees at 11 bases. V was clipped by 3 bases and J by 7 bases; unmatched bases: 11. In germline, CDR1 is SGHTA, CDR2 FQGTGA. CDR3 length equals 17 residues.

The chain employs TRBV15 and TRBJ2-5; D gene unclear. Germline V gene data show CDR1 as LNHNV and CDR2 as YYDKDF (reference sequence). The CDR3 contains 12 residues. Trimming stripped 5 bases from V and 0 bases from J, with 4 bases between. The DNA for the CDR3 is TGTGCCACCAGCGGTTACCAAGAGACCCAGTACTTC. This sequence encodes CATSGYQETQYF.

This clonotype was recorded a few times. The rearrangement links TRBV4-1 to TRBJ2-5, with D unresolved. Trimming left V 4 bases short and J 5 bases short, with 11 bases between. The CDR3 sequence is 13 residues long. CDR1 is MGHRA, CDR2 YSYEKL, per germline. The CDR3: CASSPTMWETQYF. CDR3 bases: TGCGCCAGCAGCCCGACAATGTGGGAGACCCAGTACTTC.

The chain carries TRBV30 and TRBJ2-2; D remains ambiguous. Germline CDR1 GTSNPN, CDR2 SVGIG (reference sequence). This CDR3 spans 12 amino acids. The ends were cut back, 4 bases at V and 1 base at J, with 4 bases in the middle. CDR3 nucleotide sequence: TGTGCCTGGACGGTGAACACCGGGGAGCTGTTTTTT. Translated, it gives CAWTVNTGELFF.

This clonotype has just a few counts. The CDR3 protein is CASSLSLAGGPKDTQYF. The CDR3 bases are TGTGCCAGCAGCTTAAGTCTAGCGGGGGGGCCTAAAGATACGCAGTATTTT. The V and J genes are TRBV7-6 and TRBJ2-3, with 12 nucleotides matching TRBD2. Germline V gene data show CDR1 as SGHVS and CDR2 as FNYEAQ. With V trimmed by 2 bases and J by 5 bases, 8 bases remained unmatched. This CDR3 has 17 amino acids.

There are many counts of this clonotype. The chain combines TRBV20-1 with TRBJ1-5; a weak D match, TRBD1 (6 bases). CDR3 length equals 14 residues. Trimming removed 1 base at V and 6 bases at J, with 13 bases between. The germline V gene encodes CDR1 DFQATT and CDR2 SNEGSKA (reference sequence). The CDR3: CSARGQVDRQPQHF. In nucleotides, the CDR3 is TGCAGTGCTAGAGGACAGGTCGACCGTCAGCCCCAGCATTTT.